A selection of T cell receptor beta chains follows, all from one sample in a study of T cells in Graves' hyperthyroidism and ophthalmopathy. TCRdb recomputed calls from the multiplex PCR reads with MiXCR, one row per CDR3 protein. The data show some 720,000 distinct CDR3 sequences, about 16% seen once. Sequencing used blood. The source of these receptors is a young man with Graves' hyperthyroidism. Both conserved end residues are part of each CDR3. The D gene is left open where the match is weak. Clone size is shown for a subset of rows, as once, few, many or a class of expanded clone.

clone_size: few; d_call: NA; v_call: TRBV18; j_call: TRBJ1-1; cdr3_nt: TGTGCCAGCTCACCCGGTCCAACGGGCACTGAAGCTTTCTTT; cdr3_aa: CASSPGPTGTEAFF
clone_size: many; d_call: TRBD2; v_call: TRBV28; j_call: TRBJ2-7; cdr3_nt: TGTGCCAGCAGTTCCCCAAGGGGCGGGAGAGGGAGGTACGAGCAGTACTTC; cdr3_aa: CASSSPRGGRGRYEQYF
clone_size: few; d_call: TRBD1; v_call: TRBV12-5; j_call: TRBJ1-2; cdr3_nt: TGTGCTAGTGGTTTGGTCCTCCGGACAGGGAGGTATCCTAACTATGGCTACACCTTC; cdr3_aa: CASGLVLRTGRYPNYGYTF
clone_size: NA; d_call: NA; v_call: TRBV30; j_call: TRBJ2-5; cdr3_nt: TGTGCCTGGAGTTCTGGAGGGAAAGGGACCCAGTACTTC; cdr3_aa: CAWSSGGKGTQYF
clone_size: NA; d_call: TRBD1; v_call: TRBV6-5; j_call: TRBJ2-7; cdr3_nt: TGTGCCAGCAGTTACGGGACAGGGAGTGCCTACGAGCAGTACTTC; cdr3_aa: CASSYGTGSAYEQYF
clone_size: many; d_call: NA; v_call: TRBV7-2; j_call: TRBJ1-5; cdr3_nt: TGTGCCAGCAGCTTAGAGGCGAATCAGCCCCAGCATTTT; cdr3_aa: CASSLEANQPQHF
clone_size: few; d_call: NA; v_call: TRBV10-3; j_call: TRBJ2-3; cdr3_nt: TGTGCCATCAGTGCTGAGACAGATACGCAGTATTTT; cdr3_aa: CAISAETDTQYF
clone_size: many; d_call: NA; v_call: TRBV28; j_call: TRBJ2-1; cdr3_nt: TGTGCCAGCAGTTTAAGCAGGTGGTTAAATGAGCAGTTCTTC; cdr3_aa: CASSLSRWLNEQFF
clone_size: few; d_call: NA; v_call: TRBV20-1; j_call: TRBJ2-1; cdr3_nt: TGCAGTGCTAGTGATAGCGGCAACAGCGATGAGCAGTTCTTC; cdr3_aa: CSASDSGNSDEQFF
clone_size: NA; d_call: TRBD2; v_call: TRBV28; j_call: TRBJ2-1; cdr3_nt: TGTGCCAGCAGTCCCCATAGCGGGAGTCCCCACAATGAGCAGTTCTTC; cdr3_aa: CASSPHSGSPHNEQFF
clone_size: few; d_call: TRBD1; v_call: TRBV18; j_call: TRBJ2-1; cdr3_nt: TGTGCCAGCTTTGATCCGGGACAGGGAAGCAATGAGCAGTTCTTC; cdr3_aa: CASFDPGQGSNEQFF
clone_size: many; d_call: NA; v_call: TRBV28; j_call: TRBJ1-1; cdr3_nt: TGTGCCAGCAGTTTAAATTCTGAAGCTTTCTTT; cdr3_aa: CASSLNSEAFF
clone_size: NA; d_call: TRBD1; v_call: TRBV7-8; j_call: TRBJ2-2; cdr3_nt: TGTGCCAGCAGCTTGGAGGACAGGGTGTCTGCCGGGGAGCTGTTTTTT; cdr3_aa: CASSLEDRVSAGELFF
clone_size: few; d_call: TRBD1; v_call: TRBV13; j_call: TRBJ2-7; cdr3_nt: TGTGCCAGCAGCTTAGTGGGTCGTGGGACAGGGCGATACGAGCAGTACTTC; cdr3_aa: CASSLVGRGTGRYEQYF
clone_size: many; d_call: TRBD1; v_call: TRBV2; j_call: TRBJ1-6; cdr3_nt: TGTGCCAGCACCTTGACAGGGGACAATTCACCCCTCCACTTT; cdr3_aa: CASTLTGDNSPLHF
clone_size: few; d_call: TRBD2; v_call: TRBV12-3/TRBV12-4; j_call: TRBJ2-5; cdr3_nt: TGTGCCACTTCTAGCGGACTGTACCAAGAGACCCAGTACTTC; cdr3_aa: CATSSGLYQETQYF
clone_size: many; d_call: TRBD2; v_call: TRBV7-2; j_call: TRBJ2-3; cdr3_nt: TGTGCCAGCAGTGAAATAGCGGGTCGCACAGATACGCAGTATTTT; cdr3_aa: CASSEIAGRTDTQYF
clone_size: many; d_call: TRBD2; v_call: TRBV19; j_call: TRBJ2-1; cdr3_nt: TGTGCCAGTTGTAGCAGCGGGAGGGGCTACAATGAGCAGTTCTTC; cdr3_aa: CASCSSGRGYNEQFF
clone_size: few; d_call: NA; v_call: TRBV27; j_call: TRBJ2-2; cdr3_nt: TGTGCCAGCAGTCCGTCACTAGCACGGGTCACCGGGGAGCTGTTTTTT; cdr3_aa: CASSPSLARVTGELFF
clone_size: NA; d_call: NA; v_call: TRBV12-3/TRBV12-4; j_call: TRBJ2-1; cdr3_nt: TGTGCCAGCAGTTTAAGAACCGGGTCGGCAGCGGCTCAGTTCTTC; cdr3_aa: CASSLRTGSAAAQFF
clone_size: NA; d_call: NA; v_call: TRBV6-5; j_call: TRBJ2-1; cdr3_nt: TGTGCCAGCAGTTACTATGGAGCGAACAATGAGCAGTTCTTC; cdr3_aa: CASSYYGANNEQFF
clone_size: many; d_call: NA; v_call: TRBV28; j_call: TRBJ2-3; cdr3_nt: TGTGCCAGTAACGCTCCGGGTATGCGCACTAGGGACACAGATACGCAGTATTTT; cdr3_aa: CASNAPGMRTRDTDTQYF